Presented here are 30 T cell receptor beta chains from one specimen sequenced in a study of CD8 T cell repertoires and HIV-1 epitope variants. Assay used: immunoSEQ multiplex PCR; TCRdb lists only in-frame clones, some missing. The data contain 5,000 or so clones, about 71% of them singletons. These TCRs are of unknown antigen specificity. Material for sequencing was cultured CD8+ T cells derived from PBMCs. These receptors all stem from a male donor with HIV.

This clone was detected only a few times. In nucleotides, the CDR3 is TGTGCCAGCAGTTTCGTCGGGGGGAACACTGAAGCTTTCTTT. It specifies CASSFVGGNTEAFF. V usage is TRBV28 and J usage is TRBJ1-1, with a possible D match to TRBD1 (5 bases). The CDR3 is made up of 14 amino acids. Looked up from germline, CDR1 is MDHEN and CDR2 is SYDVKM. Trimming pared 3 bases from V and 1 base from J, leaving 9 bases between.

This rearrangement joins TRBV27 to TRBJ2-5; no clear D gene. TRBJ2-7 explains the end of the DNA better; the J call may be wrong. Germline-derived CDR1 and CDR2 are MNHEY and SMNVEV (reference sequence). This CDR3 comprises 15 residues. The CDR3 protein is CASSPEGRLSYEQYF. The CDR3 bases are TGTGCCAGCAGCCCAGAAGGCAGGCTGTCCTACGAGCAGTACTTC.

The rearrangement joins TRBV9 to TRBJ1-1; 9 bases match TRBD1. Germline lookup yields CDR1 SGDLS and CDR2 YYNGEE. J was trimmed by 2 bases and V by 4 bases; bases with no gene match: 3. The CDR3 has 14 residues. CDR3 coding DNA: TGTGCCAGCAGCTTGACAGGGGGAAACACTGAAGCTTTCTTT. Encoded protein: CASSLTGGNTEAFF.

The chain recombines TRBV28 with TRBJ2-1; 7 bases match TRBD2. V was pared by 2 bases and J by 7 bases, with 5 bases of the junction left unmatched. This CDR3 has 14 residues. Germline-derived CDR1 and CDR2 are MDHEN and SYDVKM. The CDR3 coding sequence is TGTGCCAGCAGTTTAGTGGGAGGGAATAATGAGCAGTTCTTC. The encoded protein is CASSLVGGNNEQFF. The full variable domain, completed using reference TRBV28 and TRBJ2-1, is DVKVTQSSRYLVKRTGEKVFLECVQDMDHENMFWYRQDPGLGLRLIYFSYDVKMKEKGDIPEGYSVSREKKERFSLILESASTNQTSMYLCASSLVGGNNEQFFGPGTRLTVL.

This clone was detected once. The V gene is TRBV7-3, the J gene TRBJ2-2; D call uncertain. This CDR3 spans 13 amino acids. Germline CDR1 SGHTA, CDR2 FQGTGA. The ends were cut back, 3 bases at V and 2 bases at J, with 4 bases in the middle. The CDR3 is CASSLSNTGELFF. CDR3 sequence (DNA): TGTGCCAGCAGCTTGAGTAACACCGGGGAGCTGTTTTTT.

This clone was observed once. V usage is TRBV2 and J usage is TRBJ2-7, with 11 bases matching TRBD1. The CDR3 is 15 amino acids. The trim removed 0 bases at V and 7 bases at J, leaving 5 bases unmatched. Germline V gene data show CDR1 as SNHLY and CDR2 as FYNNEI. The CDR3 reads CASSEAGQGAWEQYF. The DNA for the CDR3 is TGTGCCAGCAGTGAAGCTGGACAGGGGGCGTGGGAGCAGTACTTC.

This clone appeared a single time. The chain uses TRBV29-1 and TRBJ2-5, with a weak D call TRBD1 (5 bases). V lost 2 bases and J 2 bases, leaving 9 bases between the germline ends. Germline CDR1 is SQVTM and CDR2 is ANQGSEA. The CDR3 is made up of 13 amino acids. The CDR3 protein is CSVENRQQETQYF. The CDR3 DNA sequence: TGCAGCGTTGAAAATCGACAGCAAGAGACCCAGTACTTC.

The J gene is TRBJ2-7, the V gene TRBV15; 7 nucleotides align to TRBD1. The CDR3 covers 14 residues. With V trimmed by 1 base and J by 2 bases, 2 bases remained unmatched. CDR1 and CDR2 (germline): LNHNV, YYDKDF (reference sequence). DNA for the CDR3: TGTGCCACCAGCAGAGTTAGGGGGCCCTACGAGCAGTACTTC. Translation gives CATSRVRGPYEQYF.

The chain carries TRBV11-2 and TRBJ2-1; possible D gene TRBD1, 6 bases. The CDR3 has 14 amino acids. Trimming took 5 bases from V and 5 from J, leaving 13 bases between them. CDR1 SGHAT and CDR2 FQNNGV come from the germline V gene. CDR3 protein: CASSPVGADNEQFF. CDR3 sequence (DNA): TGTGCCAGCAGCCCCGTGGGGGCGGACAATGAGCAGTTCTTC.

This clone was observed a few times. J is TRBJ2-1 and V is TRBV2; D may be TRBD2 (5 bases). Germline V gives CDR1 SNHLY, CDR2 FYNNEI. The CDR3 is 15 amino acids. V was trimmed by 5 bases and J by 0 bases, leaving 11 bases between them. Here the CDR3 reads CASSHSVSSYNEQFF. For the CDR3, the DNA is TGTGCCAGCAGTCATAGCGTCAGCTCCTACAATGAGCAGTTCTTC.

The CDR3 DNA is TGTGCCAGCAGCTTCGAAGAGCGCCCAGGCGACGAGCAGTACTTC. Its translation is CASSFEERPGDEQYF. The chain combines TRBV5-5 with TRBJ2-7; no clear D gene. The length of the CDR3 is 15 residues. Trimming cost V 2 bases and J 5 bases, with 17 bases left between them. Germline values: CDR1 SGHKS, CDR2 YYEKEE (reference sequence).

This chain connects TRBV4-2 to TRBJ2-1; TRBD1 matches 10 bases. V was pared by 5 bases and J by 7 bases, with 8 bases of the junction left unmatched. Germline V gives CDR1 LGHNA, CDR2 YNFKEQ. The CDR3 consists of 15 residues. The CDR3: CASSFRQGAKNEQFF. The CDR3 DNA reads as TGTGCCAGCAGCTTTCGACAGGGGGCTAAAAATGAGCAGTTCTTC.

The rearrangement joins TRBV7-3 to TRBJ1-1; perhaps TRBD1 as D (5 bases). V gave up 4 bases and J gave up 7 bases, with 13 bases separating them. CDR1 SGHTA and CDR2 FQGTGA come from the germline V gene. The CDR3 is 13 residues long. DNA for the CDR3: TGTGCCAGCAGCTCCAACCGACAGCTTGAAGCTTTCTTT. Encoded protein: CASSSNRQLEAFF.

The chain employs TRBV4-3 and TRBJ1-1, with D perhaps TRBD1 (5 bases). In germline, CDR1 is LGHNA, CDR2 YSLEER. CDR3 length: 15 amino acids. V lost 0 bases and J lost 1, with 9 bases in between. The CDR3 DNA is TGCGCCAGCAGCCAAGATAGGGGCCGGAACACTGAAGCTTTCTTT. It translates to CASSQDRGRNTEAFF.

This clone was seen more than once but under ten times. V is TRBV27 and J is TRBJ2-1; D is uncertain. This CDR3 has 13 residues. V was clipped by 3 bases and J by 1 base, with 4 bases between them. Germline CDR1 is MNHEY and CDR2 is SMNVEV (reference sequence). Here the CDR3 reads CASSLKSYNEQFF. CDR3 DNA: TGTGCCAGCAGTTTGAAGTCCTACAATGAGCAGTTCTTC.

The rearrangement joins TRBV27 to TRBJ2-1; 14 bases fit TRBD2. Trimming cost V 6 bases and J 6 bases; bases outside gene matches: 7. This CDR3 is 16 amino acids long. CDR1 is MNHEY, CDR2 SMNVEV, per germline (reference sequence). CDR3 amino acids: CASRGTSGRIGNEQFF. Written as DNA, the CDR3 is TGTGCCAGCAGGGGGACTAGCGGGAGAATCGGCAATGAGCAGTTCTTC.

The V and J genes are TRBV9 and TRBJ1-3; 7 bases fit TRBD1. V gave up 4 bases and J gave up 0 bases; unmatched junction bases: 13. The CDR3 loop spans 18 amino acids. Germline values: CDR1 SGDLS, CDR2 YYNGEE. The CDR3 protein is CASSPHLPTGTSGNTIYF. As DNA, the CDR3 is TGTGCCAGCAGCCCCCACCTGCCGACAGGGACCTCTGGAAACACCATATATTTT.

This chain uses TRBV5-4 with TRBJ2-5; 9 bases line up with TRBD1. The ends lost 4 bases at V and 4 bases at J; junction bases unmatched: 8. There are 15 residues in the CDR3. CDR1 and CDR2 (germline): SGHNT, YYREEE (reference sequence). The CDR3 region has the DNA TGTGCCAGCAGCCCGGGACAGGGAGGAGGAGAGACCCAGTACTTC. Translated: CASSPGQGGGETQYF. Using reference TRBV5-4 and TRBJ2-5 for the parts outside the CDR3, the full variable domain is ETGVTQSPTHLIKTRGQQVTLRCSSQSGHNTVSWYQQALGQGPQFIFQYYREEENGRGNFPPRFSGLQFPNYSSELNVNALELDDSALYLCASSPGQGGGETQYFGPGTRLLVL.

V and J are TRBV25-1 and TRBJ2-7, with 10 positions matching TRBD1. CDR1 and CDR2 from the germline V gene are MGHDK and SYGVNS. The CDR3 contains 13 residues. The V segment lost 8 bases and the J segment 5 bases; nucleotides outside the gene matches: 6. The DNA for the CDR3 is TGTGCCAGCGGGGGACAGGGGAGGCACGAGCAGTACTTC. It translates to CASGGQGRHEQYF.

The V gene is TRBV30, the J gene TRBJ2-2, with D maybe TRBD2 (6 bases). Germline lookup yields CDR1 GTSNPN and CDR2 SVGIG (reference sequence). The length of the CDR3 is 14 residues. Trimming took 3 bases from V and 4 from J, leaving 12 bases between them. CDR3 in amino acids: CAWSGGRGTGELFF. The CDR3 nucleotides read TGTGCCTGGAGCGGGGGTCGAGGCACCGGGGAGCTGTTTTTT.

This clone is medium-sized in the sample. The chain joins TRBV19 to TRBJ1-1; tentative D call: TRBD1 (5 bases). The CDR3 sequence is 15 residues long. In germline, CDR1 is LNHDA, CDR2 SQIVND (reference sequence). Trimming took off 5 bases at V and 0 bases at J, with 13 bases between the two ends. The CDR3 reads CASSDYGALNTEAFF. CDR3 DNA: TGTGCCAGTAGTGATTACGGGGCTCTGAACACTGAAGCTTTCTTT.

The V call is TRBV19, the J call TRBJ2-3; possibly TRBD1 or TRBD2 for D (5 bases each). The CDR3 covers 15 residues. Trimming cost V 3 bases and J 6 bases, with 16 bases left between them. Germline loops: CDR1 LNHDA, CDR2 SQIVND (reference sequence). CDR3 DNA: TGTGCCAGTAGTATCGGACCTGCCGAGGGGGATACGCAGTATTTT. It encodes CASSIGPAEGDTQYF.

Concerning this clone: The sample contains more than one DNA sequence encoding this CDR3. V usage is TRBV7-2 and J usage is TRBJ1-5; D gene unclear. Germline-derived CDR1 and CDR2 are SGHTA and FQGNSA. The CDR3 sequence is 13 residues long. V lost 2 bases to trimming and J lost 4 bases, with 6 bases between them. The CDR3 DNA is TGTGCCAGCAGCTTACGGCCTAATCAGCCCCAGCATTTT. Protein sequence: CASSLRPNQPQHF.

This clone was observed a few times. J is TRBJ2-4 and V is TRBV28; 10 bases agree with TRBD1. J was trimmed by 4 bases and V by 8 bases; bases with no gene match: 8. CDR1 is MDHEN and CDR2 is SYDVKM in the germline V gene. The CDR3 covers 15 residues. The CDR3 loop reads CASASGTGDKNIQYF. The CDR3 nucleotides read TGTGCCAGCGCGTCCGGGACAGGGGATAAAAACATTCAGTACTTC.

The CDR3, as DNA: TGTGCCAGCAGTCCTTGGACAGATGAGGATGAAAAACTGTTTTTT. Protein: CASSPWTDEDEKLFF. This rearrangement joins TRBV27 to TRBJ1-4; D possibly corresponds to TRBD1 (6 bases). The CDR3 consists of 15 residues. Looked up from germline, CDR1 is MNHEY and CDR2 is SMNVEV (reference sequence). The ends were cut back, 5 bases at V and 6 bases at J, with 16 bases in the middle.

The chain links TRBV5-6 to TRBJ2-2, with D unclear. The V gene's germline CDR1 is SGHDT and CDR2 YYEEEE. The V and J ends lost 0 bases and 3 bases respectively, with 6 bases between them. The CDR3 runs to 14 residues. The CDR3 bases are TGTGCCAGCAGCTTGGCCTACGACACCGGGGAGCTGTTTTTT. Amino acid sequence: CASSLAYDTGELFF. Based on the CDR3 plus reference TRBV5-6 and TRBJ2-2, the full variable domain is DAGVTQSPTHLIKTRGQQVTLRCSPKSGHDTVSWYQQALGQGPQFIFQYYEEEERQRGNFPDRFSGHQFPNYSSELNVNALLLGDSALYLCASSLAYDTGELFFGEGSRLTVL.

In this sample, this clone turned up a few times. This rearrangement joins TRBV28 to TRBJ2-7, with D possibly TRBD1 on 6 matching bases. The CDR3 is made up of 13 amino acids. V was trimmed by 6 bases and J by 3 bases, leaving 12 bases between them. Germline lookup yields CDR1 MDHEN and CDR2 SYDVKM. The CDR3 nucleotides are TGTGCCAGCAGCCCCCCGGACAGCTACGAGCAGTACTTC. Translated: CASSPPDSYEQYF.

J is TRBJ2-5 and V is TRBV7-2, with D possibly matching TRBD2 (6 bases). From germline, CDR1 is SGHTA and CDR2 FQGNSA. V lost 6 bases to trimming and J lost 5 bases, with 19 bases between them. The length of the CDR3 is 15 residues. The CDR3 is CASRPPDRGGETQYF. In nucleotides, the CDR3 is TGTGCCAGCAGGCCACCGGACCGTGGAGGGGAGACCCAGTACTTC. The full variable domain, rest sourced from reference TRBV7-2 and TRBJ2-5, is GAGVSQSPSNKVTEKGKDVELRCDPISGHTALYWYRQSLGQGLEFLIYFQGNSAPDKSGLPSDRFSAERTGGSVSTLTIQRTQQEDSAVYLCASRPPDRGGETQYFGPGTRLLVL.

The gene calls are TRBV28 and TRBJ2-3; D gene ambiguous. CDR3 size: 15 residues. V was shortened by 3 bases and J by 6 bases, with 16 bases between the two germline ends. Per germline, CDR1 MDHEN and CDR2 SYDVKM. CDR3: CASSLGSHTLDTQYF. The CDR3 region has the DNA TGTGCCAGCAGTTTGGGATCTCATACCCTGGATACGCAGTATTTT.

This CDR3 reads CASSLDGDRGLGEQYF. CDR3 sequence (DNA): TGCGCCAGCAGCTTGGATGGGGACAGGGGGTTGGGCGAGCAGTACTTC. The V gene is TRBV5-1, the J gene TRBJ2-7; 11 positions match TRBD1. This CDR3 contains 16 residues. From germline, CDR1 is SGHRS and CDR2 YFSETQ. The V segment lost 0 bases and the J segment 6 bases; nucleotides outside the gene matches: 8.